Sequencing of this T cell receptor (beta chain) was carried out in a study of OX40 agonist ivuxolimab in advanced cancers. The wider study: It was ivuxolimab, an agonistic anti-OX40 (CD134) antibody, that patients were treated with. Participants averaged roughly 57 years of age (range about 23 to 79) and were less than 85% male. Three patients got partial responses; one had hepatocellular carcinoma and two had cutaneous melanoma.

Measured with immunoSEQ multiplex PCR; TCRdb has only the in-frame clones, and not every one. This table has about 79,000 clones, 88% appearing once. As for this clone: As yet, its antigen is unknown.

The CDR3 contains 14 residues. In germline, CDR1 is MNHEY, CDR2 SMNVEV (reference sequence). The ends lost 6 bases at V and 4 bases at J; junction bases unmatched: 4. General study findings and limits: Partial responders at 0.1-3.0 mg/kg had among the lowest clonal expansion.

This TCR was sampled from an adult with an advanced solid tumor such as melanoma, head and neck, liver or kidney cancer. The input for sequencing was CD4+ or CD8+ T cells sorted from blood, taken in a trial of the OX40 agonist ivuxolimab. The chain has TRBV27 and TRBJ2-3; 10 bases are shared with TRBD1. The DNA of the CDR3 is TGTGCCAGCAGACTAGGACAGGGGGCAGATACGCAGTATTTT. This translates into CASRLGQGADTQYF.